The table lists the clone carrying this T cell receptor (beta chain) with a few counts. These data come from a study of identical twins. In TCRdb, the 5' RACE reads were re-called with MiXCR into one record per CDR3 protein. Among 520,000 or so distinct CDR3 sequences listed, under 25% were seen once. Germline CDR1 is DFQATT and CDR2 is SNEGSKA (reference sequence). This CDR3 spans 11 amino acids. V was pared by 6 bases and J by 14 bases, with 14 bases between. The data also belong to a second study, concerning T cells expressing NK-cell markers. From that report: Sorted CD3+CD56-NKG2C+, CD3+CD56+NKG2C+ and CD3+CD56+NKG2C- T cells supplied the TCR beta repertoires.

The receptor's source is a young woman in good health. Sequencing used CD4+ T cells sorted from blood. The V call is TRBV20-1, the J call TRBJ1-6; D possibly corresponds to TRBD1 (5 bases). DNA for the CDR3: TGCAGTGCCCTTCAGGGAGAATCCCTCCACTTT. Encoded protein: CSALQGESLHF.